This T cell receptor beta chain is from a study of blood T cell repertoires in COVID-19. On the study more broadly: Acute and convalescent COVID-19 specimens originated in the United States, Italy and Spain. PBMCs, B-cell-depleted T cells, or T cells were the source of the cDNA or gDNA that made up the material.

In the original analysis: Nucleated cell counts were estimated from reference gene primer amplification. The method was immunoSEQ multiplex PCR; TCRdb's version includes in-frame clones alone and lacks a portion of them. That table is the source of V, J and clone size, and D and trimming were worked out from the DNA. The data contain approximately 20,000 clones, roughly 90% of them singletons. There are 12 residues in the CDR3. Germline V lookup: CDR1 LGHDT, CDR2 YNNKEL (reference sequence). The junction had 4 bases not matched to a gene; V was cut back by 8 bases and J by 5 bases. This rearrangement joins TRBV3-1 (or the pseudogene TRBV3-2) to TRBJ1-2, with TRBD1 matching over 8 bases. Sequencing was done on a sample of peripheral blood. The TCR comes from a human donor in a cohort sampled during active COVID-19. The CDR3 region is CASRRGQYGYTF. As DNA, the CDR3 is TGTGCCAGCCGCAGGGGGCAGTATGGCTACACCTTC.